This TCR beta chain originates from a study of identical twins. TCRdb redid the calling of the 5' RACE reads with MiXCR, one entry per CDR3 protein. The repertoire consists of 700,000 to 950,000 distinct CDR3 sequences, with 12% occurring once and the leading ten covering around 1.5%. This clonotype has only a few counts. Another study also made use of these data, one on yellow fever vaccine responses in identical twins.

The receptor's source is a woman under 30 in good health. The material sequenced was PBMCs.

CDR3 in amino acids: CASSLWGNANTGELFF. DNA for the CDR3: TGTGCCAGCAGCCTTTGGGGAAACGCGAACACCGGGGAGCTGTTTTTT. This chain joins TRBV11-1 and TRBJ2-2; D not certain. Trimming stripped 5 bases from V and 0 bases from J, with 13 bases between. This CDR3 has 16 amino acids. Looked up from germline, CDR1 is SGHAT and CDR2 is FQDESV (reference sequence).